The TCR beta chain under discussion was sequenced for a study of blood T cells in healthy people across ages. Alongside a J-beta primer mix, a sample-barcoded 5' primer served in a second PCR lasting roughly 6 to 11 cycles. TCRdb ran MiXCR on the 5' RACE reads and lists one entry per CDR3 protein. The sample has about 840,000 distinct CDR3 sequences, 25% to 35% seen once. The CDR3 has 14 residues. Germline V gene lookup returns CDR1 SGHRS and CDR2 YFSETQ. V was clipped by 6 bases and J by 1 base, with 13 bases between them. This clonotype was counted between two and nine times. As yet, its antigen is unknown. Findings of the study overall: A strong correlation was seen between TCR beta diversity and naive T cell percentage.

A further study also used this sample, focusing on T cells of mothers and their children. As that report states: Samples were provided by three healthy Caucasian mothers and their six children.

The sequence was collected from a woman between 40 and 55 years old in good health. Sequencing used blood. The rearrangement uses TRBV5-1 and TRBJ1-1; the D gene is possibly TRBD1 (6 bases). The chain's CDR3 is CASTTGRGNTEAFF. CDR3 coding DNA: TGCGCCAGCACAACAGGGCGGGGGAACACTGAAGCTTTCTTT.